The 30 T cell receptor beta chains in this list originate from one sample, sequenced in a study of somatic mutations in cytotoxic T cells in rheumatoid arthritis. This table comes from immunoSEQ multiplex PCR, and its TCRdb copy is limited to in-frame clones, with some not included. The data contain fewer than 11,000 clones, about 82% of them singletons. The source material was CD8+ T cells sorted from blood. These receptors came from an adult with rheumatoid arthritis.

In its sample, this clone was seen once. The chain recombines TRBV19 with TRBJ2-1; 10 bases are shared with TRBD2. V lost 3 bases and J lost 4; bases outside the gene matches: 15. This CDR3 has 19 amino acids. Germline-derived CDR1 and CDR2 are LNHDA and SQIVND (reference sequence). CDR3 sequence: CASSIFSSGSQATYNEQFF. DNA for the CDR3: TGTGCCAGTAGTATCTTCTCTAGCGGGAGCCAAGCTACATACAATGAGCAGTTCTTC. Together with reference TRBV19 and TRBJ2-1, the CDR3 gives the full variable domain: DGGITQSPKYLFRKEGQNVTLSCEQNLNHDAMYWYRQDPGQGLRLIYYSQIVNDFQKGDIAEGYSVSREKKESFPLTVTSAQKNPTAFYLCASSIFSSGSQATYNEQFFGPGTRLTVL.

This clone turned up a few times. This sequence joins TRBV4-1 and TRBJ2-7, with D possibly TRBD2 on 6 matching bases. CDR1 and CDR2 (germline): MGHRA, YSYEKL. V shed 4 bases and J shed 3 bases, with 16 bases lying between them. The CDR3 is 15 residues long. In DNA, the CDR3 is TGCGCCAGCAGCCCCACACGCGGGGCTGACTACGAGCAGTACTTC. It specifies CASSPTRGADYEQYF.

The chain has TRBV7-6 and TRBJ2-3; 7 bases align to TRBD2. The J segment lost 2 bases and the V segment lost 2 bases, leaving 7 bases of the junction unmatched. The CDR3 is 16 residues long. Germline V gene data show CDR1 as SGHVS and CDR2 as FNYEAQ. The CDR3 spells CASSLLGEGITDTQYF. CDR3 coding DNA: TGTGCCAGCAGCTTATTAGGGGAGGGGATCACAGATACGCAGTATTTT.

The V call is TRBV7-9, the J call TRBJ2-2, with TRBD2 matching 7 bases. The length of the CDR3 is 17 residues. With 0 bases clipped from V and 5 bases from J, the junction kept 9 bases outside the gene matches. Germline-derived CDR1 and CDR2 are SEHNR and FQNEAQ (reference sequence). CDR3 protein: CASSLAILTGGTGELFF. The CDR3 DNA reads TGTGCCAGCAGCTTAGCGATTCTAACGGGGGGAACCGGGGAGCTGTTTTTT. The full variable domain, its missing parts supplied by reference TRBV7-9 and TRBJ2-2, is DTGVSQNPRHKITKRGQNVTFRCDPISEHNRLYWYRQTLGQGPEFLTYFQNEAQLEKSRLLSDRFSAERPKGSFSTLEIQRTEQGDSAMYLCASSLAILTGGTGELFFGEGSRLTVL.

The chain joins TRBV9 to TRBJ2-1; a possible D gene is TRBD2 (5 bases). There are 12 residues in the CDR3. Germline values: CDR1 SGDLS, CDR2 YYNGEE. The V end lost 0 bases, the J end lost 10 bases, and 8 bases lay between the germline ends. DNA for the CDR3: TGTGCCAGCAGCGTAGACGCGGGCGAGCAGTTCTTC. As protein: CASSVDAGEQFF. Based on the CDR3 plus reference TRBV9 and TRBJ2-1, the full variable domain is DSGVTQTPKHLITATGQRVTLRCSPRSGDLSVYWYQQSLDQGLQFLIQYYNGEERAKGNILERFSAQQFPDLHSELNLSSLELGDSALYFCASSVDAGEQFFGPGTRLTVL.

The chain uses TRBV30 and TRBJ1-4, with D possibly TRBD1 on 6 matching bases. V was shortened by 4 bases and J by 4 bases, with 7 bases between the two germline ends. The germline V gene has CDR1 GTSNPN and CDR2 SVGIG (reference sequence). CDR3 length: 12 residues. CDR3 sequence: CAWTGVNEKLFF. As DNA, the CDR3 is TGTGCCTGGACAGGGGTTAATGAAAAACTGTTTTTT.

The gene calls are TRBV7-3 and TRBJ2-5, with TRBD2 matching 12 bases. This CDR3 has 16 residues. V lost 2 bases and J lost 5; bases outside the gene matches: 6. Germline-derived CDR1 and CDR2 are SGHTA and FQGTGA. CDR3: CASSLGLAGGSETQYF. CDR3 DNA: TGTGCCAGCAGCTTAGGTCTAGCGGGGGGGTCTGAGACCCAGTACTTC.

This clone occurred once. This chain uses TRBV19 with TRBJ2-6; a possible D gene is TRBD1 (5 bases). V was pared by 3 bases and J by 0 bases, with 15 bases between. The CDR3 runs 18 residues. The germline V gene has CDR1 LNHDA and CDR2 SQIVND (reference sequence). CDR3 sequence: CASSIVRTQRSGANVLTF. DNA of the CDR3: TGTGCCAGTAGTATCGTTAGGACACAACGCTCTGGGGCCAACGTCCTGACTTTC.

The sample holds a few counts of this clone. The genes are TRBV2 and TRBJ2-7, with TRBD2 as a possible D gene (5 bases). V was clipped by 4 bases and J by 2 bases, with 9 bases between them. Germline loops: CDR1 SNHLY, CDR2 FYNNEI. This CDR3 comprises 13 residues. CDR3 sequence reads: CASSVGGPYEQYF. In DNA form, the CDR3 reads TGTGCCAGCAGTGTCGGAGGTCCCTACGAGCAGTACTTC.

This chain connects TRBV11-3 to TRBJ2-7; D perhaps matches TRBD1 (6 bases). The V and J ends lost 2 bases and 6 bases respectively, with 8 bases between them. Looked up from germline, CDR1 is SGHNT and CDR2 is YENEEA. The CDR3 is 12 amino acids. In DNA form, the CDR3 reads TGTGCCAGCAGCTTACGAGGGGGCGAGCAGTACTTC. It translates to CASSLRGGEQYF.

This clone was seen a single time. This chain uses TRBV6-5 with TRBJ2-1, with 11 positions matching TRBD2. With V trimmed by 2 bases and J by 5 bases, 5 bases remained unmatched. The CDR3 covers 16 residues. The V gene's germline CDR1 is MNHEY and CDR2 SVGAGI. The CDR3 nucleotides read TGTGCCAGCAGTTACCACACTAGCGGGAGCCACAATGAGCAGTTCTTC. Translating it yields CASSYHTSGSHNEQFF.

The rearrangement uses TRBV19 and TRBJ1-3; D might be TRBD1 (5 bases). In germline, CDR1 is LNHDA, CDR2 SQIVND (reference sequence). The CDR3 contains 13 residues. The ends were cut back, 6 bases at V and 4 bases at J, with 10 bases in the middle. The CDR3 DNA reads TGTGCCAGTAGGCAGGGATACGGAAACACCATATATTTT. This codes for CASRQGYGNTIYF.

The CDR3 region has the DNA TGTGCCAGCAGTGATAGGGACACCTTAGGCAATCAGCCCCAGCATTTT. Its protein product is CASSDRDTLGNQPQHF. This chain joins TRBV2 and TRBJ1-5; tentatively, D is TRBD1 (6 bases). The CDR3 totals 16 residues. Germline V gene data show CDR1 as SNHLY and CDR2 as FYNNEI. The ends were cut back, 3 bases at V and 2 bases at J, with 14 bases in the middle.

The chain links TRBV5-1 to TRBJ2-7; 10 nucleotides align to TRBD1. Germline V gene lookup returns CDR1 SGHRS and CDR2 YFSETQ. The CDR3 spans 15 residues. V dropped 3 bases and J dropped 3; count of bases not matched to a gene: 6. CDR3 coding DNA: TGCGCCAGCAGCTGGGGGACAGGGGAAAGCTACGAGCAGTACTTC. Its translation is CASSWGTGESYEQYF.

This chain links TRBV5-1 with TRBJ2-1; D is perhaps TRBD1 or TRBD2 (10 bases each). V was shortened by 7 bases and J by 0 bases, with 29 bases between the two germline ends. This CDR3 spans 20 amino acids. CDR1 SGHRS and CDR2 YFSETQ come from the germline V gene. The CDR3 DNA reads TGCGCCAGCTCAACCCCGGGACAGGGGTCTAGCGGGAGCTCCTACAATGAGCAGTTCTTC. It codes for CASSTPGQGSSGSSYNEQFF. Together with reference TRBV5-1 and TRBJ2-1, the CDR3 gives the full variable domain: KAGVTQTPRYLIKTRGQQVTLSCSPISGHRSVSWYQQTPGQGLQFLFEYFSETQRNKGNFPGRFSGRQFSNSRSEMNVSTLELGDSALYLCASSTPGQGSSGSSYNEQFFGPGTRLTVL.

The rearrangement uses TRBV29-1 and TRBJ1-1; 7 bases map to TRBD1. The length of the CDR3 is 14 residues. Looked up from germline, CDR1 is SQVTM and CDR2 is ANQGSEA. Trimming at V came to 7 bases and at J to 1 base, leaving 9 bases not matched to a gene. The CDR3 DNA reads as TGCAGCGGAGATGGACAGGCCACGAACACTGAAGCTTTCTTT. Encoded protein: CSGDGQATNTEAFF.

This CDR3 reads CASSPLWQGGYEQYF. In DNA form, the CDR3 reads TGTGCCAGCAGCCCCCTGTGGCAGGGGGGGTACGAGCAGTACTTC. The chain employs TRBV11-2 and TRBJ2-7; D may be TRBD1 or TRBD2 (7 bases each). Germline lookup yields CDR1 SGHAT and CDR2 FQNNGV. Trimming took off 5 bases at V and 4 bases at J, with 18 bases between the two ends. The CDR3 runs to 15 residues. The full variable domain, its missing parts supplied by reference TRBV11-2 and TRBJ2-7, is EAGVAQSPRYKIIEKRQSVAFWCNPISGHATLYWYQQILGQGPKLLIQFQNNGVVDDSQLPKDRFSAERLKGVDSTLKIQPAKLEDSAVYLCASSPLWQGGYEQYFGPGTRLTVT.

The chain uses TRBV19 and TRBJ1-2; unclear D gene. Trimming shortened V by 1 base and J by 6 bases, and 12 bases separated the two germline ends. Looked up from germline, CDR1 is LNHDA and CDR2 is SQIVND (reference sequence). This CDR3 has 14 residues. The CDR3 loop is CASSIVGISNGYTF. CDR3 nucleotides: TGTGCCAGTAGTATAGTTGGAATCTCCAATGGCTACACCTTC.

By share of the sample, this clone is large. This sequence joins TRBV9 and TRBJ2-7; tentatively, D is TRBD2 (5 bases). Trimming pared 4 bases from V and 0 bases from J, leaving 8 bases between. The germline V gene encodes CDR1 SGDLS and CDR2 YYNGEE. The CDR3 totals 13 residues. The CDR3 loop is CASSPGSSYEQYF. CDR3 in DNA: TGTGCCAGCAGCCCGGGGAGCTCCTACGAGCAGTACTTC. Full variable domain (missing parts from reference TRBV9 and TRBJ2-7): DSGVTQTPKHLITATGQRVTLRCSPRSGDLSVYWYQQSLDQGLQFLIQYYNGEERAKGNILERFSAQQFPDLHSELNLSSLELGDSALYFCASSPGSSYEQYFGPGTRLTVT.

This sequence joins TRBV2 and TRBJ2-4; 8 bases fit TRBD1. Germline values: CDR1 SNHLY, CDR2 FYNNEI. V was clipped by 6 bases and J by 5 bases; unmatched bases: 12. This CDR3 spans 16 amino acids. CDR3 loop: CASRPRTGRDQNIQYF. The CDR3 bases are TGTGCCAGCAGGCCGCGGACAGGGCGGGACCAAAACATTCAGTACTTC.

Here the CDR3 reads CAISPGEGVGYGYTF. The CDR3 coding sequence is TGTGCCATCAGCCCCGGGGAGGGGGTGGGCTATGGCTACACCTTC. V is TRBV10-3 and J is TRBJ1-2; possibly TRBD1 for D (6 bases). The V gene lost 6 bases and the J gene lost 4 bases, with 18 bases spanning the gap. Germline CDR1 ENHRY, CDR2 SYGVKD. The CDR3 sequence is 15 residues long.

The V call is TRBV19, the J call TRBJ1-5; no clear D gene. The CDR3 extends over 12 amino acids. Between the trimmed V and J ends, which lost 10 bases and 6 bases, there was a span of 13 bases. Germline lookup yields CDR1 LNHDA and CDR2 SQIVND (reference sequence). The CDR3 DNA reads TGTGCCACTCGGGGAGGGCCTCAGCCCCAGCATTTT. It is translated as CATRGGPQPQHF.

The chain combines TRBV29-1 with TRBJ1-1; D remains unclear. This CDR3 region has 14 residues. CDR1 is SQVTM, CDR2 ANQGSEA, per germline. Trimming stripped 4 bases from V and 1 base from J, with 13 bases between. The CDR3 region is CSVAVSVWNTEAFF. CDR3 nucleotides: TGCAGCGTTGCGGTCTCAGTATGGAACACTGAAGCTTTCTTT.

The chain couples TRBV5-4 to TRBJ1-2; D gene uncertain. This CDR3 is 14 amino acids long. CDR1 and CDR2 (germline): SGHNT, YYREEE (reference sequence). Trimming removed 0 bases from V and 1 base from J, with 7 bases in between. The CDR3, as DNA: TGTGCCAGCAGCTTGGGGGTTTTTAACTATGGCTACACCTTC. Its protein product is CASSLGVFNYGYTF.

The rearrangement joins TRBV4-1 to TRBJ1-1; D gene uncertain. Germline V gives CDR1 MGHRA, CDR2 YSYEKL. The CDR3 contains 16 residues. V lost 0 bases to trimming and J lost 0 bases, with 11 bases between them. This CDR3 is CASSQEGAPMNTEAFF. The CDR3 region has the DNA TGCGCCAGCAGCCAAGAAGGTGCGCCTATGAACACTGAAGCTTTCTTT.

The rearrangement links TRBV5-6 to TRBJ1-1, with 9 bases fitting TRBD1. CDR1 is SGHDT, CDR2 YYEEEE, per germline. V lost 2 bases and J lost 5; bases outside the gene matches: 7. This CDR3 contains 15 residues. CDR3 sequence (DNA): TGTGCCAGCAGCTTTCACGGACAGGGGAGAACTGAAGCTTTCTTT. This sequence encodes CASSFHGQGRTEAFF.

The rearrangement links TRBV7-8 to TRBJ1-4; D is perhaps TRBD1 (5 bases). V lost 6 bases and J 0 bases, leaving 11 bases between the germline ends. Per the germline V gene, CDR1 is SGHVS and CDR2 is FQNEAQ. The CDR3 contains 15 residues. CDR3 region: CASRNRKSTNEKLFF. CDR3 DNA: TGTGCCAGCAGAAACAGGAAGTCAACTAATGAAAAACTGTTTTTT.

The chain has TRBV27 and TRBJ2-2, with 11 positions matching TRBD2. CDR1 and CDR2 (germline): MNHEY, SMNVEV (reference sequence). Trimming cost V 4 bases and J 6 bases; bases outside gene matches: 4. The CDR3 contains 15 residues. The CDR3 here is CASSYSGGAAGELFF. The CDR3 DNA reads TGTGCCAGCAGTTATAGCGGGGGGGCTGCCGGGGAGCTGTTTTTT.

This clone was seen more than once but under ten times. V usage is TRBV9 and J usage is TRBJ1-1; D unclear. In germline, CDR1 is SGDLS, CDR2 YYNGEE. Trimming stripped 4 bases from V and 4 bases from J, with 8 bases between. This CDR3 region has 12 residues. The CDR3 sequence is CASSSSSTEAFF. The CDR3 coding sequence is TGTGCCAGCAGCTCAAGCAGCACTGAAGCTTTCTTT.

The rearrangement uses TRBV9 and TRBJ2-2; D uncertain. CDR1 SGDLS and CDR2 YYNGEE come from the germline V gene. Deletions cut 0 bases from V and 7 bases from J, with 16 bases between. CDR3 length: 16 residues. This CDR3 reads CASSVANSPMGGELFF. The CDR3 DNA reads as TGTGCCAGCAGCGTAGCTAATAGCCCCATGGGCGGGGAGCTGTTTTTT.